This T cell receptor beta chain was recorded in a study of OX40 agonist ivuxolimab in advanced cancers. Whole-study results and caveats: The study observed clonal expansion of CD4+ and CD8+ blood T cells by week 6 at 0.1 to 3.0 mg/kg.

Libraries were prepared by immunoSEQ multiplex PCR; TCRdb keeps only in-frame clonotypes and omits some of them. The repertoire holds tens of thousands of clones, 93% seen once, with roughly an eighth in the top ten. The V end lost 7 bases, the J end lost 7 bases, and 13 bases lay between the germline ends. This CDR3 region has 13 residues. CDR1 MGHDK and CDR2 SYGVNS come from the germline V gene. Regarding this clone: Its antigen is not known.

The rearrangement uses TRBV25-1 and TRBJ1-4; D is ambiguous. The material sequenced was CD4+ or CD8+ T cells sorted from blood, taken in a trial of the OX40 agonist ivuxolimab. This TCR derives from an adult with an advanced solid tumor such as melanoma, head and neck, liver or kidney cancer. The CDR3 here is CASNFRIGEKLFF. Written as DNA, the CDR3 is TGTGCCAGCAACTTCAGGATTGGTGAAAAACTGTTTTTT.